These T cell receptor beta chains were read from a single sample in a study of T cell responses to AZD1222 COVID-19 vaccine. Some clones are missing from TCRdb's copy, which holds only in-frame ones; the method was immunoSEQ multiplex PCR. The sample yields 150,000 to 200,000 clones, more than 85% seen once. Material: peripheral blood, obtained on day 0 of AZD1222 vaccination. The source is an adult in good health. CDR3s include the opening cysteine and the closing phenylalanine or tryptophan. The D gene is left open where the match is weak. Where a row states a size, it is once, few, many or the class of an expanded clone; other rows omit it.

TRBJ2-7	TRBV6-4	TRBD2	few	CASPWRERSYEQYF	TGTGCCAGCCCTTGGCGGGAGAGGTCCTACGAGCAGTACTTC
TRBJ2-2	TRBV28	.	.	CASSRTNTGELFF	TGTGCCAGCAGTAGAACGAACACCGGGGAGCTGTTTTTT
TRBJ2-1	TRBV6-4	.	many	CASSRSLSGGDEQFF	TGTGCCAGCAGTAGATCATTATCCGGAGGCGATGAGCAGTTCTTC
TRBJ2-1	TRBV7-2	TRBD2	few	CASSLAGGGASEQFF	TGTGCCAGCAGCTTAGCAGGCGGGGGGGCCAGTGAGCAGTTCTTC
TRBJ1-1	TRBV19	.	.	CASSIDPRQALNTEAFF	TGTGCCAGTAGTATAGACCCTCGACAGGCATTGAACACTGAAGCTTTCTTT
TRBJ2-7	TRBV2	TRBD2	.	CASSESLLAGVYEQYF	TGTGCCAGCAGTGAATCGCTTCTAGCGGGAGTTTACGAGCAGTACTTC
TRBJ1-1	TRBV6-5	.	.	CASSYSKSGNTEAFF	TGTGCCAGCAGTTACTCTAAAAGCGGAAACACTGAAGCTTTCTTT
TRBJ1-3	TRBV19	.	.	CASTSFSGNTIYF	TGTGCCAGTACGTCCTTCTCTGGAAACACCATATATTTT
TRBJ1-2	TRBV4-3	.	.	CASSQPGAPYGYTF	TGCGCCAGCAGCCAACCAGGGGCCCCCTATGGCTACACCTTC
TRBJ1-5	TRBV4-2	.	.	CASSQDYSNQPQHF	TGTGCCAGCAGCCAGGACTATAGCAATCAGCCCCAGCATTTT
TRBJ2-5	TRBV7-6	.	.	CASSGETQYF	TGTGCCAGCAGTGGGGAGACCCAGTACTTC
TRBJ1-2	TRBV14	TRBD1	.	CARDRGYSGGYTF	TGTGCCAGAGACAGGGGCTATTCGGGGGGCTACACCTTC
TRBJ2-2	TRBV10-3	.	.	CAITQRGNTGELFF	TGTGCCATCACCCAAAGAGGGAACACCGGGGAGCTGTTTTTT
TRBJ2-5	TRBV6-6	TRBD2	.	CASSTSAVETQYF	TGTGCCAGCAGCACTAGCGCGGTAGAGACCCAGTACTTC
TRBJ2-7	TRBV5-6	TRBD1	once	CASSYRGQTSYEQYF	TGTGCCAGCAGCTACAGGGGGCAAACTTCCTACGAGCAGTACTTC
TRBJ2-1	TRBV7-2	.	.	CASAGSPNEQFF	TGTGCCAGCGCTGGGAGTCCCAATGAGCAGTTCTTC
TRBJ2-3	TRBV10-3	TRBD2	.	CAISERMRIAGKDTQYF	TGTGCCATCAGTGAGAGGATGCGAATAGCGGGGAAGGATACGCAGTATTTT
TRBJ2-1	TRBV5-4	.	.	CASSLRRGPSFVQFF	TGTGCCAGCAGCTTGCGACGGGGCCCTTCTTTTGTGCAGTTCTTC